The 9 T cell receptor beta chains listed next were all sequenced from one sample in a study of CD8 T cells in ankylosing spondylitis. General study findings and limits: It appeared that ankylosing spondylitis blood was characterized by a TCR beta motif of about 8 highly homologous variants.

For these receptors, no antigen is known. TCRdb reprocessed the 5' RACE reads via MiXCR and lists one record per CDR3 protein. The repertoire holds under 950,000 distinct CDR3 sequences, 15% to 20% seen once, with around a fifth in the top ten. What was sequenced was blood, either unsorted or a sorted T cell fraction (not recorded which). These receptors were taken from a male donor with ankylosing spondylitis.

The chain couples TRBV7-2 to TRBJ1-5; 10 bases agree with TRBD1. Germline V gene lookup returns CDR1 SGHTA and CDR2 FQGNSA. The CDR3 extends over 15 amino acids. After removal of 3 bases from V and 7 bases from J, the junction contained 6 bases not matched to a gene. The CDR3: CASSFSTGGGQPQHF. The CDR3 bases are TGTGCCAGCAGCTTCTCGACAGGGGGCGGGCAGCCCCAGCATTTT. The variable domain in full, completed from reference TRBV7-2 and TRBJ1-5, reads GAGVSQSPSNKVTEKGKDVELRCDPISGHTALYWYRQSLGQGLEFLIYFQGNSAPDKSGLPSDRFSAERTGGSVSTLTIQRTQQEDSAVYLCASSFSTGGGQPQHFGDGTRLSIL.

This clonotype was seen a few times. The chain recombines TRBV7-2 with TRBJ1-2; the match to TRBD1 covers 11 bases. Germline V gene lookup returns CDR1 SGHTA and CDR2 FQGNSA. This CDR3 comprises 16 residues. The trim removed 3 bases at V and 4 bases at J, leaving 7 bases unmatched. CDR3 protein: CASSFRPGTGGYGYTF. The CDR3 DNA reads as TGTGCCAGCAGCTTCCGCCCTGGGACAGGGGGCTATGGCTACACCTTC.

This clonotype was seen a few times. The chain employs TRBV7-2 and TRBJ2-3, with D possibly being TRBD1 (6 bases). The CDR3 totals 13 residues. Looked up from germline, CDR1 is SGHTA and CDR2 is FQGNSA. V lost 7 bases, J lost 6 bases, and 14 bases lay in between. The CDR3 region has the DNA TGTGCCAGCAAAAAGGGGGTGAGGGATACGCAGTATTTT. Translating gives CASKKGVRDTQYF.

The chain links TRBV28 to TRBJ2-1, with TRBD2 matching 7 bases. CDR3 size: 16 residues. The J segment lost 8 bases and the V segment lost 2 bases, leaving 12 bases of the junction unmatched. CDR1 is MDHEN and CDR2 is SYDVKM in the germline V gene. For the CDR3, the DNA is TGTGCCAGCAGTTTACTGCTAGCGGACCTTGTGGATGAGCAGTTCTTC. It is translated as CASSLLLADLVDEQFF.

J is TRBJ2-1 and V is TRBV7-3, with 7 nucleotides matching TRBD2. CDR3 length: 14 residues. The V segment lost 5 bases and the J segment 4 bases; nucleotides outside the gene matches: 5. Germline-derived CDR1 and CDR2 are SGHTA and FQGTGA. Here the CDR3 reads CASSPASGYNEQFF. The CDR3 nucleotides read TGTGCCAGCAGCCCGGCTAGCGGTTACAATGAGCAGTTCTTC.

The V gene is TRBV27, the J gene TRBJ2-7; 7 bases agree with TRBD1. CDR3 length equals 14 residues. V was clipped by 2 bases and J by 3 bases; unmatched bases: 4. In germline, CDR1 is MNHEY, CDR2 SMNVEV (reference sequence). The CDR3, as DNA: TGTGCCAGCAGTTTAGGGACAGTTCTCTACGAGCAGTACTTC. Its translation: CASSLGTVLYEQYF.

The chain employs TRBV11-2 and TRBJ2-5; no definite D call. In germline, CDR1 is SGHAT, CDR2 FQNNGV. Trimming cost V 3 bases and J 3 bases, with 11 bases left between them. The CDR3 runs 14 residues. The CDR3 region has the DNA TGTGCCAGCAGCTTGAGGCCGATAGAAGAGACCCAGTACTTC. Its protein is CASSLRPIEETQYF.

This clonotype was seen a few times. This chain connects TRBV7-2 to TRBJ2-4; the D is unclear. The CDR3 runs to 15 residues. Deletions cut 1 base from V and 1 base from J, with 8 bases between. CDR1 is SGHTA, CDR2 FQGNSA, per germline. CDR3 nucleotides: TGTGCCAGCAGCTTAGTGGTGGGGGCCAAAAACATTCAGTACTTC. This encodes CASSLVVGAKNIQYF.

The chain links TRBV2 to TRBJ1-5; perhaps TRBD1 as D (6 bases). The CDR3 contains 14 residues. The germline V gene encodes CDR1 SNHLY and CDR2 FYNNEI. Trimming pared 6 bases from V and 4 bases from J, leaving 13 bases between. CDR3 bases: TGTGCCAGCAGCGAGGGGACACCGAATCAGCCCCAGCATTTT. Encoded protein: CASSEGTPNQPQHF.